This T cell receptor beta chain appears in the sequencing data of a study of cytotoxic CD8 clonotypes in ibrutinib-treated CLL. Study-wide background: Enrolment comprised approximately 10 relapsed/refractory and roughly 15 treatment-naive patients; 17 were IGHV unmutated. Findings and caveats of the study: The clonality rise at ibrutinib response reflected private clonotype expansion. Whereas clonality rose at ibrutinib response, it declined toward baseline at progression.

In germline, CDR1 is SGHRS, CDR2 YFSETQ. Trimming left V 2 bases short and J 2 bases short, with 10 bases between. The CDR3 sequence is 14 residues long. Profiling relied on immunoSEQ multiplex PCR, and the TCRdb table lists in-frame clones only, not all of them. Of about 50,000 clones listed, more than 55% are singletons. TCR beta libraries used roughly 1.8 micrograms of DNA from cryopreserved PBMCs. About this clone: Its specificity is not known.

The source of this sequence is a human donor with chronic lymphocytic leukemia. J is TRBJ1-1 and V is TRBV5-1; D is undetermined. The sample was PBMCs, taken after 24 months of ibrutinib treatment. Here the CDR3 reads CASSFRSSNTEAFF. The CDR3 DNA sequence: TGCGCCAGCAGCTTCCGTTCCTCCAACACTGAAGCTTTCTTT.